A selection of T cell receptor beta chains follows, all from one sample in a study of shared clonotypes between healthy human individuals. The protocol was immunoSEQ multiplex PCR, while the TCRdb copy is restricted to in-frame clones and leaves out a portion. The table has 2 million to 2.5 million clones, 85% to 95% seen once. Sequenced material: naive CD4+ T cells from PBMCs. The receptors were sampled from a man aged 18 to 29 in good health. Some clones in this sample may be carry-over from other donors' samples. Each CDR3 is given with its conserved first and last residue. D genes are given only for firm matches. Not all rows give a size; the values are once, few, many and, for expanded clones, a class.

clone_size j_call cdr3_length d_call v_call cdr3_aa cdr3_nt
. TRBJ1-6 13 TRBD1 TRBV28 CASMGQLNSPLHF TGTGCCAGCATGGGACAGCTGAATTCACCCCTCCACTTT
. TRBJ2-1 16 . TRBV4-1 CASSQEAPFVSNEQFF TGCGCCAGCAGCCAAGAGGCACCTTTCGTGAGCAATGAGCAGTTCTTC
. TRBJ2-5 13 . TRBV19 CASKSQWGETQYF TGTGCCAGTAAGAGCCAGTGGGGGGAGACCCAGTACTTC
. TRBJ2-7 14 TRBD1 TRBV6-5 CASSYDGTAYEQYF TGTGCCAGCAGTTACGATGGGACAGCCTACGAGCAGTACTTC
. TRBJ1-2 13 . TRBV2 CASSDEGSYGYTF TGTGCCAGCAGTGACGAGGGGAGCTATGGCTACACCTTC
. TRBJ2-7 15 TRBD1 TRBV4-1 CASSREPGTGFEQYF TGCGCCAGCAGCCGAGAGCCCGGGACAGGGTTCGAGCAGTACTTC
. TRBJ2-3 16 . TRBV5-1 CASSLGLPTGTDTQYF TGCGCCAGCAGCTTGGGTCTCCCCACAGGCACAGATACGCAGTATTTT
. TRBJ2-2 19 . TRBV21-1 CASSPTSGRLYENTGELFF TGTGCCAGCAGTCCGACTAGCGGGAGGTTATATGAGAACACCGGGGAGCTGTTTTTT
few TRBJ1-5 12 . TRBV28 CASSFAHQPQHF TGTGCCAGCAGTTTCGCCCATCAGCCCCAGCATTTT
. TRBJ2-3 14 TRBD2 TRBV6-1 CAGTLAGPTDTQYF TGTGCCGGGACGCTAGCGGGTCCCACAGATACGCAGTATTTT
. TRBJ2-6 15 . TRBV7-9 CASSARLSGANVLTF TGTGCCAGCAGCGCTAGACTCTCTGGGGCCAACGTCCTGACTTTC
few TRBJ1-1 14 . TRBV6-1 CASREDHVGPLAFF TGTGCCAGCAGGGAGGACCATGTGGGCCCACTGGCTTTCTTT
. TRBJ2-5 14 . TRBV5-8 CASSLLEGWETQYF TGTGCCAGCAGCTTGCTAGAAGGGTGGGAGACCCAGTACTTC
. TRBJ1-1 12 . TRBV10-3 CAISEGRTEAFF TGTGCCATCAGTGAAGGGAGAACTGAAGCTTTCTTT
. TRBJ2-4 11 TRBD2 TRBV20-1 CSASLAGGGYF TGCAGTGCTAGCCTAGCGGGAGGGGGGTACTTC
. TRBJ1-4 13 . TRBV30 CAWTPGVNEKLFF TGTGCCTGGACCCCGGGGGTTAATGAAAAACTGTTTTTT
. TRBJ1-2 12 . TRBV5-8 CASSFRSYGYTF TGTGCCAGCAGCTTTCGATCATATGGCTACACCTTC
. TRBJ2-5 14 . TRBV29-1 CSVEGQEYPWTQYF TGCAGCGTTGAAGGACAGGAGTACCCGTGGACCCAGTACTTC
. TRBJ2-2 13 TRBD1 TRBV9 CASRGQITGELFF TGTGCCAGCAGGGGACAGATCACCGGGGAGCTGTTTTTT
. TRBJ2-7 14 TRBD2 TRBV5-1 CASSGGTTTYEQYF TGCGCCAGCAGCGGGGGGACTACTACCTACGAGCAGTACTTC
few TRBJ2-4 16 TRBD2 TRBV7-6 CASSPVAGGAKNIQYF TGTGCCAGCAGCCCCGTAGCGGGAGGAGCCAAAAACATTCAGTACTTC
. TRBJ1-1 15 . TRBV14 CASSQESIMNTEAFF TGTGCCAGCAGCCAAGAGTCTATTATGAACACTGAAGCTTTCTTT
. TRBJ2-7 14 . TRBV5-1 CASSGGDSTYEQYF TGCGCCAGCAGCGGCGGGGACTCTACCTACGAGCAGTACTTC
. TRBJ2-1 16 TRBD2 TRBV5-1 CASSFPTSGRDHEQFF TGCGCCAGCAGCTTCCCTACTAGCGGGAGGGACCATGAGCAGTTCTTC
once TRBJ2-7 14 . TRBV2 CASSEGDLAYEQYF TGTGCCAGCAGTGAGGGGGATTTGGCCTACGAGCAGTACTTC
. TRBJ2-4 19 TRBD1 TRBV2 CASSAAGQGVGIAKNIQYF TGTGCCAGCAGTGCGGCTGGACAGGGTGTTGGGATAGCCAAAAACATTCAGTACTTC
. TRBJ1-3 14 . TRBV6-5 CASSWDSSGNTIYF TGTGCCAGCAGTTGGGATTCCTCTGGAAACACCATATATTTT
. TRBJ2-7 15 . TRBV2 CASSEVALRVHEQYF TGTGCCAGCAGTGAAGTGGCTCTTCGGGTCCACGAGCAGTACTTC
. TRBJ2-7 16 TRBD1 TRBV5-1 CASSAGQGALPYEQYF TGCGCCAGCAGCGCAGGACAGGGCGCCTTACCCTACGAGCAGTACTTC
. TRBJ1-3 13 . TRBV18 CASFESSGNTIYF TGTGCCAGCTTCGAGAGCTCTGGAAACACCATATATTTT
few TRBJ1-5 15 TRBD1 TRBV18 CASSPTGVRDQPQHF TGTGCCAGCTCACCGACAGGGGTTAGGGATCAGCCCCAGCATTTT
. TRBJ2-2 15 . TRBV5-1 CASSPGWEDTGELFF TGCGCCAGCAGCCCCGGGTGGGAGGACACCGGGGAGCTGTTTTTT
. TRBJ2-5 16 TRBD2 TRBV19 CASSGWTSGPQRTQYF TGTGCCAGTAGTGGCTGGACTAGCGGACCCCAGCGGACCCAGTACTTC
. TRBJ1-3 15 . TRBV18 CASSPPARGANTIYF TGTGCCAGCTCACCACCGGCTAGGGGAGCAAACACCATATATTTT
. TRBJ1-5 13 . TRBV5-6 CASSGQGNQPQHF TGTGCCAGCAGTGGTCAGGGCAATCAGCCCCAGCATTTT
few TRBJ1-1 13 . TRBV29-1 CSVEIGMNTEAFF TGCAGCGTTGAAATCGGGATGAACACTGAAGCTTTCTTT
. TRBJ2-5 14 TRBD1 TRBV27 CATSYRGYQETQYF TGTGCCACCTCCTACAGGGGGTATCAAGAGACCCAGTACTTC
. TRBJ1-1 12 . TRBV11-2 CASSPTFSEAFF TGTGCCAGCAGCCCCACTTTCTCTGAAGCTTTCTTT
. TRBJ2-1 17 TRBD2 TRBV7-9 CASSSQLAEGTNNEQFF TGTGCCAGCAGCTCCCAACTAGCGGAGGGAACAAACAATGAGCAGTTCTTC
. TRBJ1-2 15 TRBD1 TRBV2 CASSPDWDSKNGYTF TGTGCCAGCAGTCCTGACTGGGACAGTAAAAATGGCTACACCTTC